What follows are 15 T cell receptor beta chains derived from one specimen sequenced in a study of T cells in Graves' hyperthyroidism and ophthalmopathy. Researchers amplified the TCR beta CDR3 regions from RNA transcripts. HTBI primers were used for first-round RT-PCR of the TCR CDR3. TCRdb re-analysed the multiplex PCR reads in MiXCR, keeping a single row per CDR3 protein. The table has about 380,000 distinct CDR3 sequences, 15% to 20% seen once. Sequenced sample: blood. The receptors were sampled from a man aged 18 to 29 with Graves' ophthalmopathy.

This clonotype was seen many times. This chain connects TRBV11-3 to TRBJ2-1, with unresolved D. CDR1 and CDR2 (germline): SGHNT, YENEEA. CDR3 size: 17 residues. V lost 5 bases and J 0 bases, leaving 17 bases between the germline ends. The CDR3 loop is CASSPVGPSNSYNEQFF. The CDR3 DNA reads TGTGCCAGCAGCCCAGTAGGGCCTTCCAACTCCTACAATGAGCAGTTCTTC.

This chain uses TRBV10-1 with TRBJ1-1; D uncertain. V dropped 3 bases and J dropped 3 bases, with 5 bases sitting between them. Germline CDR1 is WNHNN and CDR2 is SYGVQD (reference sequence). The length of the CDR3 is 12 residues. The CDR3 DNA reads TGCGCCAGCAGTGACGGCGACACTGAAGCTTTCTTT. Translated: CASSDGDTEAFF.

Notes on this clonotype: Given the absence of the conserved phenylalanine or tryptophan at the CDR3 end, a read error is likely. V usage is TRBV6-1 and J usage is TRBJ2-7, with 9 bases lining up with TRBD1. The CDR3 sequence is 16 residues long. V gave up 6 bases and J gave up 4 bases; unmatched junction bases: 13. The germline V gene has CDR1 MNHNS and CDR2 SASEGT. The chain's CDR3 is CASSRGWGQGKYEQYS. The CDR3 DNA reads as TGTGCCAGCAGCCGGGGTTGGGGACAGGGTAAATACGAGCAGTACTCC.

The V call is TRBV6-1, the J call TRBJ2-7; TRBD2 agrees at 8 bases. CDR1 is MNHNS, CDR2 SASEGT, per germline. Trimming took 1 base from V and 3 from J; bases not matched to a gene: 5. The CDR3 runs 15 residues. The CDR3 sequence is CASSEGSGGLYEQYF. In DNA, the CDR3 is TGTGCCAGCAGTGAAGGCAGCGGGGGCCTCTACGAGCAGTACTTC.

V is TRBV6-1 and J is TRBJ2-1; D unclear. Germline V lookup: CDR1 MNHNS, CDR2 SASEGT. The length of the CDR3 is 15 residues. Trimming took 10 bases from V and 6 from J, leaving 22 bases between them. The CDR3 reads CATSKGFGVFNEQFF. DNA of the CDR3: TGTGCCACCTCAAAAGGTTTCGGCGTTTTCAATGAGCAGTTCTTC.

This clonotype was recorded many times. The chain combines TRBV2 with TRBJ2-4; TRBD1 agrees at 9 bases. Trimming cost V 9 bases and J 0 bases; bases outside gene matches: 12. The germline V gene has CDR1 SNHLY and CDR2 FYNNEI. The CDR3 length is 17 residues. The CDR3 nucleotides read TGTGCCAGTCGGGGACAGGGACCTCAACTAGCCAAAAACATTCAGTACTTC. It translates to CASRGQGPQLAKNIQYF.

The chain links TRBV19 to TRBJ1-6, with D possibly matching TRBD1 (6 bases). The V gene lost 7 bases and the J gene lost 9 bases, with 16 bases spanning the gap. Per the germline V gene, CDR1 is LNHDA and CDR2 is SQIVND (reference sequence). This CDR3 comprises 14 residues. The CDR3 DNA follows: TGTGCCAGTACCACCGGGACACTGGGTTCACCCCTCCACTTT. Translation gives CASTTGTLGSPLHF.

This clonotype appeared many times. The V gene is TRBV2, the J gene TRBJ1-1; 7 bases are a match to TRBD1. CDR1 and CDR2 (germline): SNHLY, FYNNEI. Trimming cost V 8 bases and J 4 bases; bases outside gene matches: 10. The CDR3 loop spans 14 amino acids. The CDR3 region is CASGVLQGTTEAFF. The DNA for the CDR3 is TGTGCCAGCGGAGTATTACAGGGGACCACTGAAGCTTTCTTT. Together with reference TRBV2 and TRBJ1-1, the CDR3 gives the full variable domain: EPEVTQTPSHQVTQMGQEVILRCVPISNHLYFYWYRQILGQKVEFLVSFYNNEISEKSEIFDDQFSVERPDGSNFTLKIRSTKLEDSAMYFCASGVLQGTTEAFFGQGTRLTVV.

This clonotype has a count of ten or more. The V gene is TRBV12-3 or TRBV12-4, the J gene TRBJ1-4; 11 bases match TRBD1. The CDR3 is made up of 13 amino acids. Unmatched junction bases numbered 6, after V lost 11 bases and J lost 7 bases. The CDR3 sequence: CAASGTGGEKLFF. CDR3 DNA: TGTGCCGCCTCCGGGACAGGGGGTGAAAAACTGTTTTTT.

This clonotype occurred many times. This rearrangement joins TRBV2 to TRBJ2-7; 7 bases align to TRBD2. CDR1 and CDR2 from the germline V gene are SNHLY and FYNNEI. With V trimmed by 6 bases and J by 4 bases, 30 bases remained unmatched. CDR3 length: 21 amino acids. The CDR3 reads CASRGRASGSSTALTGYEQYF. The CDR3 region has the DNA TGTGCCAGCAGAGGGAGGGCATCGGGCAGTTCCACCGCCCTGACGGGTTACGAGCAGTACTTC. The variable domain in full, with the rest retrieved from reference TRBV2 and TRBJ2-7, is EPEVTQTPSHQVTQMGQEVILRCVPISNHLYFYWYRQILGQKVEFLVSFYNNEISEKSEIFDDQFSVERPDGSNFTLKIRSTKLEDSAMYFCASRGRASGSSTALTGYEQYFGPGTRLTVT.

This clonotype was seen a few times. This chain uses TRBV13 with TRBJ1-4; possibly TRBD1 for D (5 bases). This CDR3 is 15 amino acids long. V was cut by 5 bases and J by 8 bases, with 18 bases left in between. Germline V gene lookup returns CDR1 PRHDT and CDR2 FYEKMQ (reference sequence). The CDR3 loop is CASSMFGAGREKLFF. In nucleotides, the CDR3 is TGTGCCAGCAGCATGTTCGGGGCAGGAAGGGAAAAACTGTTTTTT.

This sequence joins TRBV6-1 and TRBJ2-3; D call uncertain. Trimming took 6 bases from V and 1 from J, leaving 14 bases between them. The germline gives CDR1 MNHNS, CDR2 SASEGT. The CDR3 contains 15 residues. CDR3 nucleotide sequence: TGTGCCAGCAGCCCCATCTGGGGTGGCACAGATACGCAGTATTTT. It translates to CASSPIWGGTDTQYF.

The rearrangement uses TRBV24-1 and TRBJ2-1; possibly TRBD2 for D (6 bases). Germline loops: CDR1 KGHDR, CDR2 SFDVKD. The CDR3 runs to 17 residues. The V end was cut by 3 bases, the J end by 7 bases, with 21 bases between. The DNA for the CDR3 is TGTGCCACCAGTGATCCGGAGGGACGGGCTACCGGGAATGAGCAGTTCTTC. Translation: CATSDPEGRATGNEQFF.

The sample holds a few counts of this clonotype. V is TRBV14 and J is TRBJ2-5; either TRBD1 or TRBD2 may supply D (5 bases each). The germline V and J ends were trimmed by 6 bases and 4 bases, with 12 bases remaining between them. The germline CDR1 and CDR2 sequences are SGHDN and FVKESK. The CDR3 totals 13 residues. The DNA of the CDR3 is TGTGCCAGCAGGTTTGGGGGACGAGAGACCCAGTACTTC. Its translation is CASRFGGRETQYF.

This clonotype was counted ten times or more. CDR3 sequence: CASSLSGGDRDTQYF. The CDR3 nucleotides are TGTGCCAGCAGCTTAAGTGGCGGGGATAGAGATACGCAGTATTTT. The V gene is TRBV7-3, the J gene TRBJ2-3; D is perhaps TRBD2 (6 bases). Germline V gene lookup returns CDR1 SGHTA and CDR2 FQGTGA. V was cut by 1 base and J by 5 bases, with 13 bases left in between. The CDR3 length is 15 residues.